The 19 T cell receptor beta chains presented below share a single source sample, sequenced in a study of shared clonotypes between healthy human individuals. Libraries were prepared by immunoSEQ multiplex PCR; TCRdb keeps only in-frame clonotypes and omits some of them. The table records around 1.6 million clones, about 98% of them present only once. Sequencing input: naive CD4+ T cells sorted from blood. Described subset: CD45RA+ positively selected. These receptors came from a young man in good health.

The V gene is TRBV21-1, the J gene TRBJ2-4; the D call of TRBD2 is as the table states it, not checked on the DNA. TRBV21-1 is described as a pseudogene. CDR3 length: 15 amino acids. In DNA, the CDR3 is TGTGCCAGCAGCAAAGTCCGAGATCGAGCTGACATTCAGTACTTC. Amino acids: CASSKVRDRADIQYF.

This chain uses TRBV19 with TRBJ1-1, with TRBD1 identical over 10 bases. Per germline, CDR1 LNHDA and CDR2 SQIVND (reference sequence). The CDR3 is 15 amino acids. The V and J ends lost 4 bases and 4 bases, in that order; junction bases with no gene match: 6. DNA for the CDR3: TGTGCCAGTAGTAAAAACGACAGGGGGCTCACTGAAGCTTTCTTT. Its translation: CASSKNDRGLTEAFF.

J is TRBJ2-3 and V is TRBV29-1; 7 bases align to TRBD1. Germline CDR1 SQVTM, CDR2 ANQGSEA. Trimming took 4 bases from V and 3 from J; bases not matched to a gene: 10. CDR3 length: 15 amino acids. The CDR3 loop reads CSVGETDRRTDTQYF. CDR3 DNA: TGCAGCGTTGGAGAGACGGACAGGAGAACAGATACGCAGTATTTT.

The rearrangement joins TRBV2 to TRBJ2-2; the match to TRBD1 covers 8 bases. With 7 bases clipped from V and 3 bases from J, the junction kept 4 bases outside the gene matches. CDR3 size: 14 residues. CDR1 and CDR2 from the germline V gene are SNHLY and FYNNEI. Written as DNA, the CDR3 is TGTGCCAGCACTCGACAGGGGCACACCGGGGAGCTGTTTTTT. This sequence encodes CASTRQGHTGELFF.

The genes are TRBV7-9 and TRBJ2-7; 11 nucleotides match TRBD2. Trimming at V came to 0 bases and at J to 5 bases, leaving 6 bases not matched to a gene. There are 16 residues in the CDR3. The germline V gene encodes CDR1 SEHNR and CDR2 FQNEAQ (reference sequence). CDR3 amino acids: CASSLAGTSGTNEQYF. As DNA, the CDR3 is TGTGCCAGCAGCTTAGCCGGGACTAGCGGCACAAACGAGCAGTACTTC.

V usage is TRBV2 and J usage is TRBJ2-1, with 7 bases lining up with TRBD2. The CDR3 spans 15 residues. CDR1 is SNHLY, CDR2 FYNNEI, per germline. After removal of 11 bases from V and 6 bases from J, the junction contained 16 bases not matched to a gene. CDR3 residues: CAAIDGSGLLNEQFF. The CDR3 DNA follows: TGTGCCGCGATAGACGGTAGCGGGCTACTCAATGAGCAGTTCTTC.

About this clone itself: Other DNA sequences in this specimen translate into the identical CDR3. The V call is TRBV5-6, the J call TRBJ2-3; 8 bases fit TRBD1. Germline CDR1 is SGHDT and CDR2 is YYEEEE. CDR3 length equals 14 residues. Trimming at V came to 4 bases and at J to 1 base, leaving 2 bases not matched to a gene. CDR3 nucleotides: TGTGCCAGCAGCCTGGACAGGGGCACAGATACGCAGTATTTT. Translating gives CASSLDRGTDTQYF.

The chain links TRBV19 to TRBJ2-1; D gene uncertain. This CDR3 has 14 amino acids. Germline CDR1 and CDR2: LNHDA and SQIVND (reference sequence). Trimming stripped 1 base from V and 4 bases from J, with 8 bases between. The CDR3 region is CASSIGSAYNEQFF. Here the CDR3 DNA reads TGTGCCAGTAGTATAGGGTCTGCGTACAATGAGCAGTTCTTC.

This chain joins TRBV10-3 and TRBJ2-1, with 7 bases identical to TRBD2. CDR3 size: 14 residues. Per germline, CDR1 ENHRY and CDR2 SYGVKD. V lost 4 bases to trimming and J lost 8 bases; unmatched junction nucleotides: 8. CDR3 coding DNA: TGTGCCATCAGTGTGGCGGGAGACCCCCATGAGCAGTTCTTC. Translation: CAISVAGDPHEQFF.

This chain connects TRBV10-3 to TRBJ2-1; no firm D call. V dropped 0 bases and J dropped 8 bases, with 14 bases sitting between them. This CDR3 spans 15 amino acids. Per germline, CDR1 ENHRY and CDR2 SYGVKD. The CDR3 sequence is CAISESAVPTDEQFF. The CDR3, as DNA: TGTGCCATCAGTGAGTCTGCGGTTCCCACAGATGAGCAGTTCTTC.

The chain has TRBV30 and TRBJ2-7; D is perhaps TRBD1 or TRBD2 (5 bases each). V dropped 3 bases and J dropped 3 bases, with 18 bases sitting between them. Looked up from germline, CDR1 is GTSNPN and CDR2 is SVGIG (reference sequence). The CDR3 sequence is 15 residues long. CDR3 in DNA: TGTGCCTGGAGAGACCCCGGGACCCGGGGCTACGAGCAGTACTTC. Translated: CAWRDPGTRGYEQYF.

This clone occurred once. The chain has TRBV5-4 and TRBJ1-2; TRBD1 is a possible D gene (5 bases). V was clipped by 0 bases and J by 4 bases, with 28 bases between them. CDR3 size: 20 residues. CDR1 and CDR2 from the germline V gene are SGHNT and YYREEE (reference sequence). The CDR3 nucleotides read TGTGCCAGCAGCTTGGGACCTACCCCCCCGGGGACTGGGGAACTCTATGGCTACACCTTC. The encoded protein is CASSLGPTPPGTGELYGYTF.

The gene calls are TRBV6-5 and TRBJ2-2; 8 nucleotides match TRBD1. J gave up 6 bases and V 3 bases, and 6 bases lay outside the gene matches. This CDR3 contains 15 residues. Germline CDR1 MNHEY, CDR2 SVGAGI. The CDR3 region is CASSYGRGRAGELFF. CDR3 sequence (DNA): TGTGCCAGCAGTTATGGCAGGGGGCGCGCCGGGGAGCTGTTTTTT.

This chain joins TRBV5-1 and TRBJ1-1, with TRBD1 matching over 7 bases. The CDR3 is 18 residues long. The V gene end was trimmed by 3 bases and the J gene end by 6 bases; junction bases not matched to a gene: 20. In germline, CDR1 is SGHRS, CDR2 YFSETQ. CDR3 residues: CASSSYRQGTTGGPEAFF. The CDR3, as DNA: TGCGCCAGCAGCTCCTACCGACAGGGCACTACTGGGGGCCCTGAAGCTTTCTTT.

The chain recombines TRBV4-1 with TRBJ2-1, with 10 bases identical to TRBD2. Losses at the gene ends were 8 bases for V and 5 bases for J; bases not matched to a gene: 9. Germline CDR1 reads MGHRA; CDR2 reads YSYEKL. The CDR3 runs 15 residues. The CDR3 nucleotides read TGCGCCAGCGGCGTACTAGCGGGACTGAACAATGAGCAGTTCTTC. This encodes CASGVLAGLNNEQFF.

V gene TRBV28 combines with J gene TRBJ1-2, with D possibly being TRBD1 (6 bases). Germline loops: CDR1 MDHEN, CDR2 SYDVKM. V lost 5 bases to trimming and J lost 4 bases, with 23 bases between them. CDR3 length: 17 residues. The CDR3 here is CASSLGRRDRPSYGYTF. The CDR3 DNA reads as TGTGCCAGCAGTCTTGGACGTCGCGACAGGCCAAGCTATGGCTACACCTTC.

The CDR3, as DNA: TGTGCCATCGGAAATTGGACTAGCGGGAGGGCCGGCTCTCACAATGAGCAGTTCTTC. This sequence encodes CAIGNWTSGRAGSHNEQFF. The rearrangement joins TRBV10-3 to TRBJ2-1; 15 nucleotides align to TRBD2. From germline, CDR1 is ENHRY and CDR2 SYGVKD. With 8 bases clipped from V and 5 bases from J, the junction kept 16 bases outside the gene matches. This CDR3 comprises 19 residues.

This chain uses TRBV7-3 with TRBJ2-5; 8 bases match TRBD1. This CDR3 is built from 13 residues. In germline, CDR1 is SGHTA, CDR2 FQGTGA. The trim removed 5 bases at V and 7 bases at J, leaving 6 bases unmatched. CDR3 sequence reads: CASSMDREGTQYF. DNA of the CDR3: TGTGCCAGCAGCATGGACAGGGAAGGGACCCAGTACTTC.

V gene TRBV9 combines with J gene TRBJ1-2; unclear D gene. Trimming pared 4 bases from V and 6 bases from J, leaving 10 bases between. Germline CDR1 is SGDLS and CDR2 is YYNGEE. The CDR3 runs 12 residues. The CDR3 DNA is TGTGCCAGCAGCCCCCCGGGGAATGGCTACACCTTC. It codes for CASSPPGNGYTF.